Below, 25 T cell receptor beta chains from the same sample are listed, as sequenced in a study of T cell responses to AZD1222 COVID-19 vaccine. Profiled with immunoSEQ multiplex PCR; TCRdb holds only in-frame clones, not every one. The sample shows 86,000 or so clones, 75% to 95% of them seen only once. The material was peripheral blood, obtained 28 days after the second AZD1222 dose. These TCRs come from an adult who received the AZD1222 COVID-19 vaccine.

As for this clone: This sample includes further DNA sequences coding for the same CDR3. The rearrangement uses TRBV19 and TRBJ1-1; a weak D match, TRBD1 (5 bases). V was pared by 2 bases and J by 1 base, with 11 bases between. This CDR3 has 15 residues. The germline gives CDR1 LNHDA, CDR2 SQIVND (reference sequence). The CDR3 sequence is CASSISGAGNTEAFF. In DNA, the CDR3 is TGTGCCAGTAGTATAAGTGGGGCAGGGAACACTGAAGCTTTCTTT.

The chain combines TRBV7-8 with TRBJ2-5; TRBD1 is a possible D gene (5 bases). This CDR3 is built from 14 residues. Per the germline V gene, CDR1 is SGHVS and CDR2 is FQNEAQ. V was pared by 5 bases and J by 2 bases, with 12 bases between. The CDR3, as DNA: TGTGCCAGCAGCAGTAGGGGCCTACAAGAGACCCAGTACTTC. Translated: CASSSRGLQETQYF. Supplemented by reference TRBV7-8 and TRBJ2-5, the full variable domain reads GAGVSQSPRYKVAKRGQDVALRCDPISGHVSLFWYQQALGQGPEFLTYFQNEAQLDKSGLPSDRFFAERPEGSVSTLKIQRTQQEDSAVYLCASSSRGLQETQYFGPGTRLLVL.

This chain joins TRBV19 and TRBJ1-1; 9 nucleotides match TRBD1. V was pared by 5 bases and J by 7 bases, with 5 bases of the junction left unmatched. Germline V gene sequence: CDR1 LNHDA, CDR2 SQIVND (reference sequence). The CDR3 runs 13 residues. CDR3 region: CASSPGQGDEAFF. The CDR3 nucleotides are TGTGCCAGTAGTCCGGGACAGGGCGATGAAGCTTTCTTT.

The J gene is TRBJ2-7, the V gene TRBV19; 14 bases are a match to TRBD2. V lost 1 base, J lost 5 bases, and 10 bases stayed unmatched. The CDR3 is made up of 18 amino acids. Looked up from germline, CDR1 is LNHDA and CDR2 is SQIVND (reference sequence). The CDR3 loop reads CASSIGTGLAGAWDEQYF. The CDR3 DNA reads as TGTGCCAGTAGTATAGGAACGGGACTAGCGGGAGCGTGGGACGAGCAGTACTTC.

CDR3 bases: TGTGCCAGCAGCTTGGGGCTTCGGGGTTACGAGCAGTACTTC. It is translated as CASSLGLRGYEQYF. This chain links TRBV7-9 with TRBJ2-7; D is perhaps TRBD1 or TRBD2 (5 bases each). Trimming removed 3 bases at V and 4 bases at J, with 13 bases between. Germline V lookup: CDR1 SEHNR, CDR2 FQNEAQ (reference sequence). This CDR3 has 14 residues.

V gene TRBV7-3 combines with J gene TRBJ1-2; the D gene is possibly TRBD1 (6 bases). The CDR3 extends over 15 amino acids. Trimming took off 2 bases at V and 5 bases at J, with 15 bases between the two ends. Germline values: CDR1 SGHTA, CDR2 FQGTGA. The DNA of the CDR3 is TGTGCCAGCAGCTTAGTGCCAGGGGATTGGTATGGCTACACCTTC. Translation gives CASSLVPGDWYGYTF.

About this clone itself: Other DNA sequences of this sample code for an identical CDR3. The CDR3 DNA reads as TGTGCCAGCAGTTCAGGGTCCTATGGCTACACCTTC. Protein sequence: CASSSGSYGYTF. V usage is TRBV28 and J usage is TRBJ1-2, with D possibly matching TRBD1 (5 bases). CDR3 size: 12 residues. In germline, CDR1 is MDHEN, CDR2 SYDVKM. Trimming took 4 bases from V and 4 from J, leaving 7 bases between them.

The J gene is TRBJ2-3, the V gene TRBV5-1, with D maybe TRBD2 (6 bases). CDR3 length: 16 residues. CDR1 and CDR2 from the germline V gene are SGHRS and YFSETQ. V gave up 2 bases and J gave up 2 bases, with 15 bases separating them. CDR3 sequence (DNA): TGCGCCAGCAGCTTACCGAGCGGGCTATCCACAGATACGCAGTATTTT. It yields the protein CASSLPSGLSTDTQYF.

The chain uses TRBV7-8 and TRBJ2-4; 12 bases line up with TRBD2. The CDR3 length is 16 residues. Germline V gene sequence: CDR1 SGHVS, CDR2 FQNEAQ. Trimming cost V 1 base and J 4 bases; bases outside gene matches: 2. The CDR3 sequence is CASSLGLAGGKNIQYF. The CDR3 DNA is TGTGCCAGCAGCTTAGGCCTAGCGGGGGGGAAAAACATTCAGTACTTC.

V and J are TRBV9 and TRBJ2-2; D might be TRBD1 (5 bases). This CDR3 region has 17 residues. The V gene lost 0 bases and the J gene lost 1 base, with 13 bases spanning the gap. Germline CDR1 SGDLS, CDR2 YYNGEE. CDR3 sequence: CASSVVYGAKNTGELFF. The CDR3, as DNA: TGTGCCAGCAGCGTAGTGTATGGGGCTAAGAACACCGGGGAGCTGTTTTTT.

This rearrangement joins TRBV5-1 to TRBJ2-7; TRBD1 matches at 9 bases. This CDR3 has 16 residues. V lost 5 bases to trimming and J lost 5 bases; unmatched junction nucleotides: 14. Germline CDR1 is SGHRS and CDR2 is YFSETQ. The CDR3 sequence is CASSLTVQGATNEQYF. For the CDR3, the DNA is TGCGCCAGCAGTCTGACGGTACAGGGGGCAACCAACGAGCAGTACTTC.

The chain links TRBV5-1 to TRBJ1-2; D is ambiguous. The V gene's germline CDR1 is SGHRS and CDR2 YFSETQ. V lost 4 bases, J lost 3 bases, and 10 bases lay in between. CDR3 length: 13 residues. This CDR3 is CASSGSRYYGYTF. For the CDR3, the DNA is TGCGCCAGCAGCGGAAGTAGGTACTATGGCTACACCTTC.

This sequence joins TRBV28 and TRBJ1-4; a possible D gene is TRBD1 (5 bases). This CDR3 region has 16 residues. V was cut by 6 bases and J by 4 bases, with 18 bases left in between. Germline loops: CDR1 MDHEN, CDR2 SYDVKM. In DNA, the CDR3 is TGTGCCAGCAGCTTAGGGGTGGGACCGCTTAATGAAAAACTGTTTTTT. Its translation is CASSLGVGPLNEKLFF.

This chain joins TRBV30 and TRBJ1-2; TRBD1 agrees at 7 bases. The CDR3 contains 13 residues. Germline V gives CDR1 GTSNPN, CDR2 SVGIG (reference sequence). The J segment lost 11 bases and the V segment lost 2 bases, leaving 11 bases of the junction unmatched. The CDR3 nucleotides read TGTGCCTGGAGTCCTGACAGGGTACTGGGTTACACCTTC. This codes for CAWSPDRVLGYTF.

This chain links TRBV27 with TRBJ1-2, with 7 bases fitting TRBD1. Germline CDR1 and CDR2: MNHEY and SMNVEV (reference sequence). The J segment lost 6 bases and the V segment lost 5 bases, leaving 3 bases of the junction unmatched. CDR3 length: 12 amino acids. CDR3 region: CASSGRGNGYTF. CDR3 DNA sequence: TGTGCCAGCAGTGGCAGGGGGAATGGCTACACCTTC.

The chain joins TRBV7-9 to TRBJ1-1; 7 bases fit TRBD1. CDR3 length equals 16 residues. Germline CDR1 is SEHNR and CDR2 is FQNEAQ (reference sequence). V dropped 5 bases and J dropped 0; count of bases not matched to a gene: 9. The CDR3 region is CASSRVLTGVNTEAFF. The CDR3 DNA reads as TGTGCCAGCAGCCGTGTCTTAACAGGGGTGAACACTGAAGCTTTCTTT. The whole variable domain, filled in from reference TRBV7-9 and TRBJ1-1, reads DTGVSQNPRHKITKRGQNVTFRCDPISEHNRLYWYRQTLGQGPEFLTYFQNEAQLEKSRLLSDRFSAERPKGSFSTLEIQRTEQGDSAMYLCASSRVLTGVNTEAFFGQGTRLTVV.

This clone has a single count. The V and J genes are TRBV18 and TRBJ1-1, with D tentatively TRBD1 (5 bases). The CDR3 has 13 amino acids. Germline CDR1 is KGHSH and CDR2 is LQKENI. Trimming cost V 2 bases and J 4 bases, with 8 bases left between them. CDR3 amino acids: CASSPVQGTEAFF. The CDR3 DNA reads TGTGCCAGCTCACCAGTCCAGGGCACTGAAGCTTTCTTT.

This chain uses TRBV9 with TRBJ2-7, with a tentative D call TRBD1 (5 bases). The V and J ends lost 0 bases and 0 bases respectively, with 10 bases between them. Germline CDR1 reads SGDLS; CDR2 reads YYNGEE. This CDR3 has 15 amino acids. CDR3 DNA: TGTGCCAGCAGCGTAGGCTCCGACAGCTCCTACGAGCAGTACTTC. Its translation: CASSVGSDSSYEQYF.

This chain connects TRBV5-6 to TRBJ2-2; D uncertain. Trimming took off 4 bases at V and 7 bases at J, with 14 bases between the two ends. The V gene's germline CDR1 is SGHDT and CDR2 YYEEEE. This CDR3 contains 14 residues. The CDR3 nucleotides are TGTGCCAGCAGCCGCCGCCGGACGTACGGGGAGCTGTTTTTT. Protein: CASSRRRTYGELFF.

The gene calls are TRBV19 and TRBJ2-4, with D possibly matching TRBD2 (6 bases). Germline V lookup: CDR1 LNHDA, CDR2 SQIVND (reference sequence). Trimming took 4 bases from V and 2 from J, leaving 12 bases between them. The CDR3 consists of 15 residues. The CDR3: CASSTPGGSKNIQYF. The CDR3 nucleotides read TGTGCCAGTAGTACTCCCGGGGGATCCAAAAACATTCAGTACTTC.

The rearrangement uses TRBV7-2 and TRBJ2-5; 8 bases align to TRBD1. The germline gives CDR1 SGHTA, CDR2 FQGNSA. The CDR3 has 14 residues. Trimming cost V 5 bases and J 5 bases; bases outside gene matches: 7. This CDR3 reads CASSAPGGSETQYF. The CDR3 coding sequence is TGTGCCAGCAGCGCCCCAGGGGGCAGCGAGACCCAGTACTTC.

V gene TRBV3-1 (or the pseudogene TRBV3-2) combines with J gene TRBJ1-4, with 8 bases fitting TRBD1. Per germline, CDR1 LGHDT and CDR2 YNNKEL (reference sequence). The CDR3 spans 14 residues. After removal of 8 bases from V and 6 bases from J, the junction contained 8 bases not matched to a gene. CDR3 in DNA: TGTGCCAGCGCCCACAGGGGGAAAGATGAAAAACTGTTTTTT. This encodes CASAHRGKDEKLFF.

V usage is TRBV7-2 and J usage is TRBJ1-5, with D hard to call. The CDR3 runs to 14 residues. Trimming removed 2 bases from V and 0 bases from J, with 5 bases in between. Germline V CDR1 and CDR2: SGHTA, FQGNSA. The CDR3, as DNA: TGTGCCAGCAGCTTATTGTATAGCAATCAGCCCCAGCATTTT. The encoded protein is CASSLLYSNQPQHF.

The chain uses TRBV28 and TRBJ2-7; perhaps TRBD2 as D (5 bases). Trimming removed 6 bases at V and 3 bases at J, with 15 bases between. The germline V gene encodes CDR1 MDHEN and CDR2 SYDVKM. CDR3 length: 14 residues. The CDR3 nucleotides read TGTGCCAGCAGCCTGAGGGAGCGTCGCTACGAGCAGTACTTC. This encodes CASSLRERRYEQYF. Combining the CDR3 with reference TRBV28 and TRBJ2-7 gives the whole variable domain DVKVTQSSRYLVKRTGEKVFLECVQDMDHENMFWYRQDPGLGLRLIYFSYDVKMKEKGDIPEGYSVSREKKERFSLILESASTNQTSMYLCASSLRERRYEQYFGPGTRLTVT.

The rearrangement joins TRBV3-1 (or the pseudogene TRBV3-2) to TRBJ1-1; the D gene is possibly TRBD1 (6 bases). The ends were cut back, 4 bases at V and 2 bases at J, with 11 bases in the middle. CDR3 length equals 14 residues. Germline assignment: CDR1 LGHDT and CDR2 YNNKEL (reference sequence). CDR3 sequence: CASSPGGANTEAFF. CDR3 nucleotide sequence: TGTGCCAGCAGCCCTGGGGGGGCTAACACTGAAGCTTTCTTT.